The clone carrying this T cell receptor beta chain turned up a few times. Its antigen remains unknown. In TCRdb, the 5' RACE reads were re-called with MiXCR into one record per CDR3 protein. Of a few hundred thousand distinct CDR3 sequences listed, under 15% are singletons. The entry originates in a study of T cells after yellow fever vaccination. Study-level findings and limits: Subsequent to the booster, the majority of primary-vaccination clones reappeared (roughly 95% CD4, 88% CD8).

The CDR3 is 17 amino acids. Germline V gene lookup returns CDR1 LGHNA and CDR2 YNFKEQ. The V gene lost 1 base and the J gene lost 6 bases, with 18 bases spanning the gap. The TCR comes from a man younger than 30 who received the YFV17D yellow fever vaccine. This rearrangement joins TRBV4-2 to TRBJ2-2, with D perhaps TRBD1 (5 bases). The specimen was CD4+ T cells sorted from PBMCs, collected 15 days after the yellow fever booster vaccination. DNA of the CDR3: TGTGCCAGCAGCCAAGTAAATAGCAGAGTAGGGGCCGGGGAGCTGTTTTTT. Its translation is CASSQVNSRVGAGELFF.